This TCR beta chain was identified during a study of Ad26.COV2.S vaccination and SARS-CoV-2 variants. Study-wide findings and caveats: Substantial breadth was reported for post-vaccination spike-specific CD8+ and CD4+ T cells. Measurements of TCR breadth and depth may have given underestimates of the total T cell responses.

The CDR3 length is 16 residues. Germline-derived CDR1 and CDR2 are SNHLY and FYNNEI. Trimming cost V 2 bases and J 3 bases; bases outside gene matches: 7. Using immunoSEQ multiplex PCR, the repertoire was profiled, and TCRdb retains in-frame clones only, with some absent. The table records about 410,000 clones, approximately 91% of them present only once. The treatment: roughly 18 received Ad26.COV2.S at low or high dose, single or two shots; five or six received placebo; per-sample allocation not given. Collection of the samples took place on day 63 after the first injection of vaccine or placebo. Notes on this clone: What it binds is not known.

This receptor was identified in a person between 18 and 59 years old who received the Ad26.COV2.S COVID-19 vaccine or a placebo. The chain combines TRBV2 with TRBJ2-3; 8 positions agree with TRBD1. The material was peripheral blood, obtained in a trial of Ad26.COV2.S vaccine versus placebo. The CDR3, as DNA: TGTGCCAGCAGTGAAAGGCCAGGGGGCAGGACAGATACGCAGTATTTT. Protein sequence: CASSERPGGRTDTQYF.